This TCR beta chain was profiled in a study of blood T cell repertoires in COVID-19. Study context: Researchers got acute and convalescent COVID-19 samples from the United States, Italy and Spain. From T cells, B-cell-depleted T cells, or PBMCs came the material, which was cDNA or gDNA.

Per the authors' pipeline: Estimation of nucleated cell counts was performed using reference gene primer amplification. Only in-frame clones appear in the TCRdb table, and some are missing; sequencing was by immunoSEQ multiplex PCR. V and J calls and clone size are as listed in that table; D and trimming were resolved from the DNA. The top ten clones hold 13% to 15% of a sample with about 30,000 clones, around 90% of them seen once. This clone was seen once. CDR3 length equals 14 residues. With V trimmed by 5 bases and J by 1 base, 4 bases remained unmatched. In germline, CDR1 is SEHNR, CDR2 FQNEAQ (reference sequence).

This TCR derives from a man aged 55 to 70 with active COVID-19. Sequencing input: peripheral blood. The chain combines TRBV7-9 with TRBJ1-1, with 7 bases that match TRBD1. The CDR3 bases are TGTGCCAGCAGCATATACAGGGGGAACACTGAAGCTTTCTTT. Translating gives CASSIYRGNTEAFF.